Listed here are 2 T cell receptor beta chains from one sample, sequenced in a study of blood T cell repertoires in COVID-19. Here immunoSEQ multiplex PCR was the method, and the copy in TCRdb shows in-frame clones only, minus some. The sample lists about 230,000 clones, approximately 88% occurring once. The specimen was peripheral blood. The receptors were sampled from a man aged 35 to 55 with acute or convalescent COVID-19.

The chain recombines TRBV19 with TRBJ1-2; 8 bases align to TRBD1. This CDR3 has 16 amino acids. J gave up 2 bases and V 5 bases, and 10 bases lay outside the gene matches. Germline loops: CDR1 LNHDA, CDR2 SQIVND (reference sequence). CDR3 protein: CASSLQTTGVNYGYTF. CDR3 nucleotides: TGTGCCAGTAGTCTTCAGACGACAGGGGTAAACTATGGCTACACCTTC.

The chain combines TRBV7-3 with TRBJ2-1, with TRBD2 identical over 9 bases. V dropped 5 bases and J dropped 10; count of bases not matched to a gene: 3. This CDR3 has 12 residues. CDR1 is SGHTA and CDR2 is FQGTGA in the germline V gene. The CDR3 here is CASSRSGGEQFF. In nucleotides, the CDR3 is TGTGCCAGCAGCCGAAGCGGGGGGGAGCAGTTCTTC.